The T cell receptor (beta chain) under discussion was sequenced for a study of blood T cell repertoires in COVID-19. V gave up 0 bases and J gave up 5 bases; unmatched junction bases: 3. The CDR3 is 14 amino acids. The germline V gene encodes CDR1 SGHAT and CDR2 FQNNGV. Data came from immunoSEQ multiplex PCR; TCRdb stores just in-frame clones and leaves some out. The table has 95,000 to 120,000 clones, more than 75% seen once. The genes are TRBV11-2 and TRBJ2-5, with 7 nucleotides matching TRBD2. Sequenced: peripheral blood. The receptor's source is a man between 35 and 55 years old with acute or convalescent COVID-19. CDR3 sequence: CASSLDGGKETQYF. The CDR3 region has the DNA TGTGCCAGCAGCTTAGACGGGGGGAAGGAGACCCAGTACTTC.